This TCR beta chain is from a study of sequential checkpoint blockade in melanoma. Trimming removed 5 bases from V and 3 bases from J; junction bases left unmatched: 10. This CDR3 contains 16 residues. Germline lookup yields CDR1 SQVTM and CDR2 ANQGSEA. Some clones are missing from TCRdb's copy, which holds only in-frame ones; the method was immunoSEQ multiplex PCR. The data show under 20,000 clones, about 80% seen once. Treatment of the sample: randomized to nivolumab then ipilimumab (arm A) or the reverse (arm B). The clonotype originates from a human donor with melanoma. The sequenced sample was CD8+ T cells sorted from blood (inferred from file names), obtained from a patient given nivolumab and ipilimumab in sequence. The rearrangement uses TRBV29-1 and TRBJ1-4, with 9 bases matching TRBD1. The CDR3: CSVSDRGWGPNEKLFF. The DNA of the CDR3 is TGCAGCGTTTCGGACAGGGGATGGGGACCTAATGAAAAACTGTTTTTT.